These 30 T cell receptor beta chains were sequenced from one sample in a study of T cell clonotyping in hematopoietic cell transplantation. This table comes from immunoSEQ multiplex PCR, and its TCRdb copy is limited to in-frame clones, with some not included. Among 8,000 to 8,500 clones, roughly 89% were seen once, and the ten largest hold more than 4%. Sequencing used peripheral blood mononuclear cells, obtained at the time of graft-versus-host disease after allogeneic stem cell transplant. Every receptor here comes from a male patient in his sixties who had an allogeneic stem cell transplant from a related donor, so the T cells may come from the graft donor. Some clones in this sample may be carry-over from other donors' samples.

The chain uses TRBV4-3 and TRBJ1-2, with 7 bases that match TRBD1. This CDR3 is built from 15 residues. Germline values: CDR1 LGHNA, CDR2 YSLEER. Trimming removed 1 base from V and 3 bases from J; junction bases left unmatched: 5. CDR3 sequence (DNA): TGCGCCAGCAGCCAAGCTCGACAGGGAGACTATGGCTACACCTTC. It is translated as CASSQARQGDYGYTF.

This chain joins TRBV7-2 and TRBJ2-3; 12 positions match TRBD2. The CDR3 consists of 18 residues. In germline, CDR1 is SGHTA, CDR2 FQGNSA. The trim removed 2 bases at V and 0 bases at J, leaving 6 bases unmatched. The CDR3 DNA follows: TGTGCCAGCAGCTTATTGTCTAGCGGGGGGGGGAGCACAGATACGCAGTATTTT. It yields the protein CASSLLSSGGGSTDTQYF.

This clone has a handful of counts. The chain links TRBV27 to TRBJ1-3; weak D call: TRBD1 (5 bases). The CDR3 is made up of 17 amino acids. Germline CDR1 reads MNHEY; CDR2 reads SMNVEV (reference sequence). V was pared by 0 bases and J by 4 bases, with 16 bases between. As DNA, the CDR3 is TGTGCCAGCAGTTTATCGGCCCTTTCGGGGCCAGGAAACACCATATATTTT. Encoded protein: CASSLSALSGPGNTIYF.

The V and J genes are TRBV4-3 and TRBJ2-3; D not certain. In germline, CDR1 is LGHNA, CDR2 YSLEER. CDR3 size: 16 residues. Trimming stripped 1 base from V and 2 bases from J, with 13 bases between. Here the CDR3 DNA reads TGCGCCAGCAGCCAAGTGGGCGAAACGCTCACAGATACGCAGTATTTT. It specifies CASSQVGETLTDTQYF.

This clone has just one count. The chain employs TRBV5-6 and TRBJ2-7, with D hard to call. There are 12 residues in the CDR3. With 5 bases removed from V and 0 bases from J, the gap between germline ends came to 6 bases. Per the germline V gene, CDR1 is SGHDT and CDR2 is YYEEEE. The CDR3 DNA follows: TGTGCCAGCAGTCGCCTCTCCTACGAGCAGTACTTC. Translation gives CASSRLSYEQYF.

The sample holds a few counts of this clone. The rearrangement uses TRBV9 and TRBJ1-2, with D hard to call. The CDR3 extends over 13 amino acids. Trimming cost V 3 bases and J 3 bases, with 9 bases left between them. The V gene's germline CDR1 is SGDLS and CDR2 YYNGEE. CDR3 region: CASSDGRDYGYTF. CDR3 sequence (DNA): TGTGCCAGCAGCGACGGACGGGACTATGGCTACACCTTC.

The chain uses TRBV7-9 and TRBJ2-2; D possibly corresponds to TRBD1 (5 bases). The length of the CDR3 is 16 residues. V shed 5 bases and J shed 4 bases, with 17 bases lying between them. Germline values: CDR1 SEHNR, CDR2 FQNEAQ (reference sequence). The CDR3 DNA is TGTGCCAGCAGCATAAATGACAGCAAGATCACCGGGGAGCTGTTTTTT. Translating it yields CASSINDSKITGELFF.

V and J are TRBV30 and TRBJ1-1; 9 positions match TRBD1. CDR1 GTSNPN and CDR2 SVGIG come from the germline V gene (reference sequence). V trimming: 3 bases; J trimming: 7 bases; junction bases outside the gene matches: 6. The CDR3 runs to 13 residues. The CDR3 loop reads CAWRKQGASEAFF. CDR3 in DNA: TGTGCCTGGAGAAAACAGGGGGCTAGTGAAGCTTTCTTT.

V is TRBV7-2 and J is TRBJ2-3; weak D call: TRBD2 (6 bases). V was shortened by 1 base and J by 0 bases, with 8 bases between the two germline ends. Germline V gene data show CDR1 as SGHTA and CDR2 as FQGNSA. There are 15 residues in the CDR3. The DNA for the CDR3 is TGTGCCAGCAGCTTAGTCGGGACTAGCACAGATACGCAGTATTTT. The encoded protein is CASSLVGTSTDTQYF.

CDR3 nucleotides: TGCGCCAGCAGGGAGGGAGGGGAGGTCCACGAGCAGTACTTC. Protein: CASREGGEVHEQYF. The rearrangement uses TRBV5-1 and TRBJ2-7; TRBD2 matches at 7 bases. Germline trimming cut 5 bases from V and 5 bases from J; bases unmatched to any gene: 10. CDR3 size: 14 residues. The germline V gene encodes CDR1 SGHRS and CDR2 YFSETQ.

The chain recombines TRBV19 with TRBJ1-1; D may be TRBD1 (5 bases). Germline V gives CDR1 LNHDA, CDR2 SQIVND (reference sequence). Deletions cut 5 bases from V and 0 bases from J, with 10 bases between. This CDR3 is built from 14 residues. For the CDR3, the DNA is TGTGCCAGTAGTTTCGGGGGGTTGAACACTGAAGCTTTCTTT. Its translation: CASSFGGLNTEAFF. The variable domain in full, completed from reference TRBV19 and TRBJ1-1, reads DGGITQSPKYLFRKEGQNVTLSCEQNLNHDAMYWYRQDPGQGLRLIYYSQIVNDFQKGDIAEGYSVSREKKESFPLTVTSAQKNPTAFYLCASSFGGLNTEAFFGQGTRLTVV.

The chain employs TRBV5-4 and TRBJ1-2; D is possibly TRBD1 (5 bases). The CDR3 spans 13 residues. Germline CDR1 reads SGHNT; CDR2 reads YYREEE (reference sequence). The V end was cut by 4 bases, the J end by 8 bases, with 15 bases between. As DNA, the CDR3 is TGTGCCAGCAGCCCGGAGCGGGGCACAGGCTACACCTTC. As protein: CASSPERGTGYTF.

The genes are TRBV6-4 and TRBJ1-2; D uncertain. This CDR3 spans 15 amino acids. V was cut by 8 bases and J by 0 bases, with 16 bases left in between. Looked up from germline, CDR1 is MRHNA and CDR2 is SNTAGT. In nucleotides, the CDR3 is TGTGCCAGCTCGATAGAGCACGAAGCTAACTATGGCTACACCTTC. As protein: CASSIEHEANYGYTF.

The V gene is TRBV5-1, the J gene TRBJ2-2; 9 bases match TRBD2. Germline-derived CDR1 and CDR2 are SGHRS and YFSETQ. J gave up 4 bases and V 5 bases, and 6 bases lay outside the gene matches. This CDR3 is built from 15 residues. The CDR3 DNA reads as TGCGCCAGCAGAATAGCGGGGGACCGCACCGGGGAGCTGTTTTTT. Amino acid sequence: CASRIAGDRTGELFF.

This clone is categorized as large (0.1 to 1%). The V gene is TRBV28, the J gene TRBJ1-2, with 10 nucleotides matching TRBD1. The CDR3 contains 15 residues. V lost 2 bases and J lost 8; bases outside the gene matches: 8. Germline values: CDR1 MDHEN, CDR2 SYDVKM. The CDR3 protein is CASSLVPRTGGGYTF. In nucleotides, the CDR3 is TGTGCCAGCAGTTTAGTTCCCCGGACAGGGGGAGGCTACACCTTC.

The gene calls are TRBV18 and TRBJ1-3, with D unresolved. V lost 1 base, J lost 4 bases, and 5 bases lay in between. CDR1 and CDR2 from the germline V gene are KGHSH and LQKENI. The CDR3 is 13 residues long. The CDR3 loop reads CASSPQDGNTIYF. DNA of the CDR3: TGTGCCAGCTCACCACAGGACGGAAACACCATATATTTT.

V and J are TRBV15 and TRBJ1-5, with a possible D match to TRBD1 (6 bases). Trimming shortened V by 3 bases and J by 4 bases, and 19 bases separated the two germline ends. CDR3 length: 17 amino acids. The germline gives CDR1 LNHNV, CDR2 YYDKDF (reference sequence). CDR3 sequence: CATSSRPPDSGNQPQHF. The CDR3 nucleotides read TGTGCCACCAGCAGCCGACCACCGGACAGCGGTAATCAGCCCCAGCATTTT.

The V and J genes are TRBV30 and TRBJ2-5; TRBD1 or TRBD2 may be the D gene (5 bases each). This CDR3 is 15 amino acids long. V was clipped by 0 bases and J by 9 bases, with 20 bases between them. Per germline, CDR1 GTSNPN and CDR2 SVGIG (reference sequence). The CDR3 here is CAWSVLGTPGGPQYF. CDR3 bases: TGTGCCTGGAGTGTACTCGGGACGCCCGGCGGGCCCCAGTACTTC.

V and J are TRBV5-1 and TRBJ2-7; D call uncertain. CDR1 and CDR2 from the germline V gene are SGHRS and YFSETQ. The CDR3 is made up of 15 amino acids. The V end was cut by 0 bases, the J end by 5 bases, with 15 bases between. The CDR3, as DNA: TGCGCCAGCAGCTTGGGTGGCAGGCCCGACCACGAGCAGTACTTC. Translated, it gives CASSLGGRPDHEQYF.

In this sample, this clone turned up once. The chain links TRBV5-5 to TRBJ2-2, with no clear D. This CDR3 comprises 13 residues. The germline V gene has CDR1 SGHKS and CDR2 YYEKEE (reference sequence). Trimming shortened V by 5 bases and J by 8 bases, and 13 bases separated the two germline ends. CDR3 sequence: CASSLSSFGELFF. Written as DNA, the CDR3 is TGTGCCAGCAGTCTTTCCTCGTTTGGGGAGCTGTTTTTT.

J is TRBJ1-4 and V is TRBV7-9, with D unclear. Germline V lookup: CDR1 SEHNR, CDR2 FQNEAQ (reference sequence). The V end was cut by 2 bases, the J end by 7 bases, with 14 bases between. The CDR3 sequence is 15 residues long. CDR3 nucleotides: TGTGCCAGCAGCTTATCCAGGTTACCAGGTGAAAAACTGTTTTTT. Residues: CASSLSRLPGEKLFF.

The rearrangement links TRBV28 to TRBJ2-5; 8 positions match TRBD1. The V and J ends lost 6 bases and 5 bases, in that order; junction bases with no gene match: 5. The germline CDR1 and CDR2 sequences are MDHEN and SYDVKM. The CDR3 consists of 13 residues. The CDR3 DNA reads as TGTGCCAGCAGAAAAACAGGGGGGGAGACCCAGTACTTC. As protein: CASRKTGGETQYF.

This sequence joins TRBV27 and TRBJ2-1; D is perhaps TRBD1 (6 bases). The germline gives CDR1 MNHEY, CDR2 SMNVEV (reference sequence). The V end lost 2 bases, the J end lost 10 bases, and 12 bases lay between the germline ends. This CDR3 is 13 amino acids long. CDR3 sequence (DNA): TGTGCCAGCAGTTTACGCCCAGGGGTAGAGCAGTTCTTC. Translation: CASSLRPGVEQFF.

This sequence joins TRBV9 and TRBJ2-1; TRBD1 or TRBD2 may be the D gene (5 bases each). CDR1 and CDR2 (germline): SGDLS, YYNGEE. There are 17 residues in the CDR3. V lost 3 bases to trimming and J lost 3 bases, with 19 bases between them. The chain's CDR3 is CASSGTSGTNHYNEQFF. CDR3 coding DNA: TGTGCCAGCAGCGGCACATCCGGGACGAACCACTACAATGAGCAGTTCTTC.

This chain connects TRBV5-1 to TRBJ1-6; D is unclear. Deletions cut 2 bases from V and 5 bases from J, with 8 bases between. Germline V CDR1 and CDR2: SGHRS, YFSETQ. This CDR3 has 14 amino acids. The CDR3 DNA follows: TGCGCCAGCAGCTTAGTGGAGGATAATTCACCCCTCCACTTT. Protein product: CASSLVEDNSPLHF.

For the CDR3, the DNA is TGCGCCAGCAGCTTGGTGCAGGGATACGAGCAGTACTTC. Its translation is CASSLVQGYEQYF. J is TRBJ2-7 and V is TRBV5-1, with D possibly being TRBD1 (5 bases). There are 13 residues in the CDR3. Germline loops: CDR1 SGHRS, CDR2 YFSETQ. Trimming removed 0 bases at V and 4 bases at J, with 8 bases between.

The chain combines TRBV6-5 with TRBJ1-1, with D possibly matching TRBD1 (6 bases). Trimming took 6 bases from V and 4 from J, leaving 15 bases between them. CDR1 and CDR2 (germline): MNHEY, SVGAGI. The CDR3 has 14 amino acids. The CDR3 region is CASRRQGYGTEAFF. The CDR3, as DNA: TGTGCCAGCAGACGTCAGGGGTATGGCACTGAAGCTTTCTTT.

The chain employs TRBV7-8 and TRBJ1-1, with 9 bases matching TRBD1. CDR3 length: 13 residues. Trimming cost V 5 bases and J 11 bases; bases outside gene matches: 9. Germline-derived CDR1 and CDR2 are SGHVS and FQNEAQ. CDR3 coding DNA: TGTGCCAGCAGCGGGACAGGGAGGGCCCACGCTTTCTTT. Amino acids: CASSGTGRAHAFF.

The chain uses TRBV6-6 and TRBJ2-1, with 8 bases fitting TRBD1. CDR3 length: 14 residues. Germline loops: CDR1 MNHNY, CDR2 SVGAGI (reference sequence). Germline trimming cut 1 base from V and 9 bases from J; bases unmatched to any gene: 5. The CDR3 loop reads CASSYYDRGGEQFF. CDR3 nucleotides: TGTGCCAGCAGTTACTACGACAGGGGAGGTGAGCAGTTCTTC.

This clone was picked up one time. This chain joins TRBV6-5 and TRBJ2-2; TRBD2 matches 7 bases. In germline, CDR1 is MNHEY, CDR2 SVGAGI. CDR3 length: 11 residues. The ends lost 8 bases at V and 7 bases at J; junction bases unmatched: 1. The CDR3 nucleotides read TGTGCCAGCGGGGGGGGCGGGGAGCTGTTTTTT. Its translation: CASGGGGELFF.